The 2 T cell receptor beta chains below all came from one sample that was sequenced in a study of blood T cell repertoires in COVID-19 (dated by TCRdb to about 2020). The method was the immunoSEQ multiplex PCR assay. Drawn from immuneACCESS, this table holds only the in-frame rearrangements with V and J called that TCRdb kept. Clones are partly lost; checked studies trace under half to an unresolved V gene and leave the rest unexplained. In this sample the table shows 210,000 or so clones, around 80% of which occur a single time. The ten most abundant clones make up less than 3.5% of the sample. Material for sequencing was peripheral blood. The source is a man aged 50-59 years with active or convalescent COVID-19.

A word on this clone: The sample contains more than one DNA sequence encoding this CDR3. CDR3 protein: CASSLTSGTDTQYF. In nucleotides, the CDR3 is TGTGCCAGCAGTCTGACTAGCGGCACAGATACGCAGTATTTT. The chain combines TRBV3-1 (or the pseudogene TRBV3-2) with TRBJ2-3, with TRBD2 identical over 8 bases. The length of the CDR3 is 14 residues. Germline V gene sequence: CDR1 LGHDT, CDR2 YNNKEL (reference sequence). The V and J ends lost 6 bases and 1 base, in that order; junction bases with no gene match: 3.

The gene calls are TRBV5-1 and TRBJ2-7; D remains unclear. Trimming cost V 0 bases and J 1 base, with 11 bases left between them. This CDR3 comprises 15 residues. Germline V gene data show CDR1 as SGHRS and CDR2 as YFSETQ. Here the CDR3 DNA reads TGCGCCAGCAGCTTGGAGCGCAGAACTTCCTACGAGCAGTACTTC. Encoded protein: CASSLERRTSYEQYF.